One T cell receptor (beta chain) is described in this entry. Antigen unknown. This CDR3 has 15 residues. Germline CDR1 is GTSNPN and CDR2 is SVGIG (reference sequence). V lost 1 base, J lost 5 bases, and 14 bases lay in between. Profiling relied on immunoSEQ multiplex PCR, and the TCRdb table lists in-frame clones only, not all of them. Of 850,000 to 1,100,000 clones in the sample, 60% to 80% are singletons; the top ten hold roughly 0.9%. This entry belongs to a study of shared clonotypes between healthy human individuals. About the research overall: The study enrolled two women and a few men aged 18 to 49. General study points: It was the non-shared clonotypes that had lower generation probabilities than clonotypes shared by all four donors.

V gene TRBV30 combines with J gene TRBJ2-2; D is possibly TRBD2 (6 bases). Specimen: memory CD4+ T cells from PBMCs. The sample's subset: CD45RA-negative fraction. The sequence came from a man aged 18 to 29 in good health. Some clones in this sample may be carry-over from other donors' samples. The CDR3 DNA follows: TGTGCCTGGAGTGGGCGGCAGGGAGGAACCGGGGAGCTGTTTTTT. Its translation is CAWSGRQGGTGELFF.